This T cell receptor beta chain was recovered during a study of cytomegalovirus exposure and HLA in healthy donors. Primers for the PCR totalled 60 Vbeta and 13 Jbeta. Data came from immunoSEQ multiplex PCR; TCRdb stores just in-frame clones and leaves some out. The sample includes around 120,000 clones, 65% to 90% of them seen just once. Nominally healthy donors were sampled, though unrecorded immune exposures were likely. Sequencing input: PBMCs. The receptor was derived from a girl aged 2 to 9 in good health and CMV-seronegative.

The CDR3 loop reads CASSIGQGAVNTEAFF. The CDR3 bases are TGTGCCAGTAGTATAGGTCAGGGGGCCGTGAACACTGAAGCTTTCTTT. The V call is TRBV19, the J call TRBJ1-1, with 8 bases that match TRBD1. Losses at the gene ends were 1 base for V and 0 bases for J; bases not matched to a gene: 4. The CDR3 runs to 16 residues. Germline values: CDR1 LNHDA, CDR2 SQIVND (reference sequence). The complete variable domain, with remaining parts taken from reference TRBV19 and TRBJ1-1, reads DGGITQSPKYLFRKEGQNVTLSCEQNLNHDAMYWYRQDPGQGLRLIYYSQIVNDFQKGDIAEGYSVSREKKESFPLTVTSAQKNPTAFYLCASSIGQGAVNTEAFFGQGTRLTVV.